This T cell receptor (beta chain) comes out of a study of beta chain features in type 1 diabetes. As for the study in general: Patients shared similar age, gender and cell yields with healthy donors. The study, taken as a whole, reports: Comparison showed that naive, central memory and Treg TCRB repertoires appeared more similar among patients than among healthy donors. The study found moderately but significantly shorter TCRB CDR3s in all four CD4+ subsets of Type 1 diabetes patients.

Every isolated RNA sample was fully reverse transcribed, so sequencing captured expressed TCRB transcripts. Stem cell-like memory T cell samples yielded roughly 1.01 million reads on average. Using immunoSEQ multiplex PCR, the repertoire was profiled, and TCRdb retains in-frame clones only, with some absent. The table shows approximately 120,000 clones, with around 40% occurring only once. The CDR3 contains 15 residues. Trimming removed 3 bases at V and 6 bases at J, with 18 bases between. Germline values: CDR1 SGHTA, CDR2 FQGNSA. This clone came up a few times. The antigen is undetermined. Sequenced input: stem cell memory CD4+ T cells from blood. The J gene is TRBJ2-7, the V gene TRBV7-2; D perhaps matches TRBD2 (6 bases). This receptor was identified in a woman younger than 30 in good health. For the CDR3, the DNA is TGTGCCAGCAGCTTTTCGGTGGAGGGCGCTGTCGAGCAGTACTTC. As protein: CASSFSVEGAVEQYF.